A single T cell receptor (beta chain) is shown here with its context. Original data processing: Estimation of nucleated cell counts relied on the amplification of reference gene primers. This table comes from immunoSEQ multiplex PCR, and its TCRdb copy is limited to in-frame clones, with some not included. The DNA was the basis for D and trimming; V, J and clone size are from that table. The sample yields 250,000 to 300,000 clones, about 90% seen once. This sample is drawn from a study of blood T cell repertoires in COVID-19. Study-level background: Both acute and convalescent COVID-19 samples were obtained from the United States, Italy and Spain. Nucleic acid was either cDNA or gDNA, and it came from T cells, B-cell-depleted T cells, or PBMCs.

The CDR3 contains 15 residues. Losses at the gene ends were 6 bases for V and 4 bases for J; bases not matched to a gene: 9. CDR1 is DFQATT and CDR2 is SNEGSKA in the germline V gene (reference sequence). This clonotype originated in a woman aged 50 to 60 who had recovered from COVID-19. Sequencing used peripheral blood. This chain connects TRBV20-1 to TRBJ1-6, with TRBD1 identical over 7 bases. The CDR3 is CSASRDSGYNSPLHF. DNA for the CDR3: TGCAGTGCCAGTAGGGACAGCGGTTATAATTCACCCCTCCACTTT.